Following are 9 T cell receptor beta chains from one sample sequenced in a study of tumor-infiltrating lymphocytes in primary liver carcinoma. From about 490 ng of total RNA, TCR beta-specific cDNA was reverse-transcribed using a constant-region primer. Construction of TCR beta libraries relied on three successive nested multiplex PCR rounds employing slightly modified ARM-PCR. The first two PCR rounds, around 10 cycles each, used TRBV1-TRBV30 forward primers and a C-beta reverse primer. TCRdb redid the calling of the multiplex PCR reads with MiXCR, one entry per CDR3 protein. This table holds over 100,000 distinct CDR3 sequences, around two thirds found once. Investigators took RNA and DNA out together from 20-30 mg of unsorted bulk tissue. Sequenced: tumor-adjacent normal liver tissue. The receptor set was obtained from a woman in her fifties or sixties with primary liver carcinoma and hepatitis B virus infection.

To note about this clonotype: A much larger clone sits a single nucleotide away, making a read error possible. The V gene is TRBV6-6, the J gene TRBJ2-5; D gene uncertain. V was clipped by 1 base and J by 1 base, with 7 bases between them. In germline, CDR1 is MNHNY, CDR2 SVGAGI (reference sequence). CDR3 length: 14 amino acids. CDR3 bases: TGTGCCAGCAGTTACTTCTCAGTCCAAGAGACCCAGTACTTC. It yields the protein CASSYFSVQETQYF.

This clonotype was seen a few times. This chain joins TRBV7-3 and TRBJ1-1; D remains ambiguous. There are 13 residues in the CDR3. Trimming removed 1 base from V and 7 bases from J, with 10 bases in between. The germline gives CDR1 SGHTA, CDR2 FQGTGA. The chain's CDR3 is CASSLIVQSEAFF. CDR3 DNA sequence: TGTGCCAGCAGCTTAATTGTTCAGAGTGAAGCTTTCTTT.

The chain links TRBV6-6 to TRBJ1-2; D unclear. Trimming shortened V by 6 bases and J by 8 bases, and 19 bases separated the two germline ends. The CDR3 sequence is 14 residues long. Per the germline V gene, CDR1 is MNHNY and CDR2 is SVGAGI (reference sequence). CDR3 protein: CASSSFIGLRGYTF. The CDR3 nucleotides are TGTGCCAGCAGCTCCTTCATAGGGTTGAGAGGCTACACCTTC.

On this clonotype: The junction shows a germline mismatch at one end, possibly a read error. V is TRBV5-1 and J is TRBJ2-2; perhaps TRBD1 as D (6 bases). Germline CDR1 and CDR2: SGHRS and YFSETQ. The CDR3 consists of 16 residues. In DNA, the CDR3 is TGCGCCAGCAGATTGGGACATGGTCAGGTTTCCGGGGAGCTGTTTTTT. It codes for CASRLGHGQVSGELFF.

This chain uses TRBV12-3 or TRBV12-4 with TRBJ1-1; no clear D. The V end lost 1 base, the J end lost 7 bases, and 7 bases lay between the germline ends. CDR3 length equals 12 residues. The CDR3 nucleotides read TGTGCCAGCAGTTTAGTGAGGATTGAAGCTTTCTTT. Its protein product is CASSLVRIEAFF.

This chain uses TRBV6-5 with TRBJ2-6; D tentatively reads TRBD1 or TRBD2 (6 bases each). This CDR3 has 17 amino acids. V was trimmed by 10 bases and J by 2 bases, leaving 21 bases between them. Germline V gene lookup returns CDR1 MNHEY and CDR2 SVGAGI. CDR3 amino acids: CANREGEVFPGANVLTF. CDR3 DNA sequence: TGTGCCAACAGAGAGGGGGAGGTCTTCCCTGGGGCCAACGTCCTGACTTTC.

Of note for this clonotype: Possible read error: a much larger clone is one base away. The conserved final phenylalanine or tryptophan is absent from the CDR3, which likely points to a read error. This sequence joins TRBV30 and TRBJ2-7; the D gene is possibly TRBD2 (6 bases). CDR1 GTSNPN and CDR2 SVGIG come from the germline V gene (reference sequence). V lost 3 bases, J lost 0 bases, and 15 bases lay in between. This CDR3 spans 15 amino acids. The CDR3 DNA reads as TGTGCCTGGAGCATCGGGACTTTTAGCTCCTACGAGCAGTACATC. Translating it yields CAWSIGTFSSYEQYI.

A word on this clonotype: Possible read error: a much larger clone is one base away. This chain joins TRBV28 and TRBJ1-2; 8 bases match TRBD1. The CDR3 has 16 residues. Germline values: CDR1 MDHEN, CDR2 SYDVKM. The CDR3 DNA follows: TGTGTCAGCAGTTTCCTTGCAGGGACAGGAGATGATGGCTACACCTTC. It encodes CVSSFLAGTGDDGYTF.

V usage is TRBV10-3 and J usage is TRBJ2-7; 7 bases map to TRBD2. The CDR3 consists of 20 residues. V dropped 5 bases and J dropped 3; count of bases not matched to a gene: 25. CDR1 is ENHRY and CDR2 is SYGVKD in the germline V gene. The CDR3 loop is CAISSVRLVGGPYEIYEQYF. CDR3 nucleotide sequence: TGTGCCATCAGTTCGGTAAGACTAGTGGGAGGGCCTTATGAAATCTACGAGCAGTACTTC.